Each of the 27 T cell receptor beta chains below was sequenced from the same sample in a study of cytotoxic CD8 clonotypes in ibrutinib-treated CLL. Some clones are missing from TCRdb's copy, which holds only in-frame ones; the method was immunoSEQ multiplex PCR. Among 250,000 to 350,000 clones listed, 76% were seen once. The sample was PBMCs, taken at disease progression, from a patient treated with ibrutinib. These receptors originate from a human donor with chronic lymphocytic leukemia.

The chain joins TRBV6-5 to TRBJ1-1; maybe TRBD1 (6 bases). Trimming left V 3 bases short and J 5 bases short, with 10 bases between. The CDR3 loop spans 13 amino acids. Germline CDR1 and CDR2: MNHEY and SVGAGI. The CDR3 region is CASSYHRVTEAFF. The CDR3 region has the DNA TGTGCCAGCAGTTATCACAGGGTTACTGAAGCTTTCTTT.

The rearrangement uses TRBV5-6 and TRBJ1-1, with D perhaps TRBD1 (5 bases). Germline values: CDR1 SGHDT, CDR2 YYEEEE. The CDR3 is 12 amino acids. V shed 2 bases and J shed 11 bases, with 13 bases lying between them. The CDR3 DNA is TGTGCCAGCAGCTTCGGAGGGAAGGGGGCTTTCTTT. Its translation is CASSFGGKGAFF.

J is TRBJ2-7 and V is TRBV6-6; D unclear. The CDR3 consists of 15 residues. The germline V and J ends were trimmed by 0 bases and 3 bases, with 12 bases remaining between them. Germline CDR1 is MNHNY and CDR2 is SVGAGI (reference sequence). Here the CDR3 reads CASSYSEHPLYEQYF. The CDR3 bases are TGTGCCAGCAGTTACTCGGAGCACCCTCTCTACGAGCAGTACTTC.

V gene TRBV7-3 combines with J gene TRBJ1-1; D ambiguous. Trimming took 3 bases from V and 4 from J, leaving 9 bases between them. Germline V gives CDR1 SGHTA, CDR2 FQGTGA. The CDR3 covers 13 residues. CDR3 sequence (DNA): TGTGCCAGCAGCTTTGAGGGAACCACTGAAGCTTTCTTT. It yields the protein CASSFEGTTEAFF.

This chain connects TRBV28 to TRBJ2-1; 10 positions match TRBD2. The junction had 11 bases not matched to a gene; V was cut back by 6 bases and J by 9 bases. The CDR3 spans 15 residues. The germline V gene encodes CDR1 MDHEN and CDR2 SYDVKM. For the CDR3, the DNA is TGTGCCAGCAGGATCGGGACTAGCGTCGTCCTTGAGCAGTTCTTC. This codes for CASRIGTSVVLEQFF.

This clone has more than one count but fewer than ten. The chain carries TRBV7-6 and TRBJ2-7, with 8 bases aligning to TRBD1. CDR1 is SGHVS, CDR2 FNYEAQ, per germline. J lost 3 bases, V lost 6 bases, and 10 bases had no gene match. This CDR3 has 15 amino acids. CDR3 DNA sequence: TGTGCCAGCAGTAAAACCAGGGGGCAGGTCTACGAGCAGTACTTC. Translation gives CASSKTRGQVYEQYF.

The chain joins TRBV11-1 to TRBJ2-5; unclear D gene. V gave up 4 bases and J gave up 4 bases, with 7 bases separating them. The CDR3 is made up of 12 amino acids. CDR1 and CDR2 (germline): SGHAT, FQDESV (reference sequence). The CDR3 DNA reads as TGTGCCAGCAGCTCCCCCAGAGAGACCCAGTACTTC. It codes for CASSSPRETQYF. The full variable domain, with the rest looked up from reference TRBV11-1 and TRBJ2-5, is EAEVAQSPRYKITEKSQAVAFWCDPISGHATLYWYRQILGQGPELLVQFQDESVVDDSQLPKDRFSAERLKGVDSTLKIQPAELGDSAMYLCASSSPRETQYFGPGTRLLVL.

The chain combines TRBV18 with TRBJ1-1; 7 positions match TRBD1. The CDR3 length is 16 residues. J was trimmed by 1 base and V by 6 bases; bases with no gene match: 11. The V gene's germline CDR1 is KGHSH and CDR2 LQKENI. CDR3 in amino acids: CASSQKPQGQNTEAFF. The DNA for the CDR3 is TGTGCCAGCTCCCAGAAGCCACAGGGGCAGAACACTGAAGCTTTCTTT.

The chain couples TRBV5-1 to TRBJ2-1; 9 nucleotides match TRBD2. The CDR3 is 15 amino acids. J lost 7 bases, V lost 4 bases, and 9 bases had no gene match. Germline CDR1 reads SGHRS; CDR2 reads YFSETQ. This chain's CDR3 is CASSTAGGIGNEQFF. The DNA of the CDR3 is TGCGCCAGCAGCACAGCGGGGGGAATTGGGAATGAGCAGTTCTTC.

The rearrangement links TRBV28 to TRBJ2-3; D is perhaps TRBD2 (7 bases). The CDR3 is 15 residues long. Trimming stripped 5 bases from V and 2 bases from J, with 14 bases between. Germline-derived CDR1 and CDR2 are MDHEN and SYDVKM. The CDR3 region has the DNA TGTGCCAGCAGTGGCCGGGGGGCCACCACAGATACGCAGTATTTT. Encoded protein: CASSGRGATTDTQYF. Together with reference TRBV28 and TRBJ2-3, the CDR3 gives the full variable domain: DVKVTQSSRYLVKRTGEKVFLECVQDMDHENMFWYRQDPGLGLRLIYFSYDVKMKEKGDIPEGYSVSREKKERFSLILESASTNQTSMYLCASSGRGATTDTQYFGPGTRLTVL.

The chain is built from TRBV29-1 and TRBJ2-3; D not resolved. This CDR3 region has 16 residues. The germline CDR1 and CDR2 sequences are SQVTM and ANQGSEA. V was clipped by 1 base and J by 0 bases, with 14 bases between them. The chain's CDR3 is CSVEGSGWYSTDTQYF. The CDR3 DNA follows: TGCAGCGTTGAAGGTTCCGGTTGGTATAGCACAGATACGCAGTATTTT.

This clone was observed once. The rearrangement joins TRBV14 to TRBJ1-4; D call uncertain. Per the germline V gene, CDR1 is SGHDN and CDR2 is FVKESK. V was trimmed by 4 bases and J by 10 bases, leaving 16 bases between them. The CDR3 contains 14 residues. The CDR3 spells CASSPGSWGGKLFF. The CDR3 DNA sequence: TGTGCCAGCAGCCCGGGTTCTTGGGGAGGAAAACTGTTTTTT.

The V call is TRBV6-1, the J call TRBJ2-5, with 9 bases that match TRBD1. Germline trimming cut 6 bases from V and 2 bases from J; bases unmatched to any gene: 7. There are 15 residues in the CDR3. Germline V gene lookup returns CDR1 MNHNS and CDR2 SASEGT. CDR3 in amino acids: CASSSGTGFQETQYF. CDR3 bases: TGTGCCAGCAGCTCCGGGACAGGGTTTCAAGAGACCCAGTACTTC.

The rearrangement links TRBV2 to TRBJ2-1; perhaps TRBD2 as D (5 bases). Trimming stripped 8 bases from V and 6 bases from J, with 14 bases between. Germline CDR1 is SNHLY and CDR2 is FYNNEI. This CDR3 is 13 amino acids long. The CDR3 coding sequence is TGTGCCAGCCGAGGGATTATCGGCAATGAGCAGTTCTTC. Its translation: CASRGIIGNEQFF.

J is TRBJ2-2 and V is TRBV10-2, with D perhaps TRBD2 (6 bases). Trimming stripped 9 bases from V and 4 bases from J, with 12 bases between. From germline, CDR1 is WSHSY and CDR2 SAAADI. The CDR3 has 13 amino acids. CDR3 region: CARGAGGTGELFF. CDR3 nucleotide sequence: TGCGCCAGGGGAGCGGGCGGCACCGGGGAGCTGTTTTTT.

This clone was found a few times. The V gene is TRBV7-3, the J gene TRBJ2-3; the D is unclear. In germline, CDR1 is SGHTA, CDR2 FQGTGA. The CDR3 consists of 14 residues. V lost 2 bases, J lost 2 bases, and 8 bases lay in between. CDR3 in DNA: TGTGCCAGCAGCTTATTAGGGTTCACAGATACGCAGTATTTT. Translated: CASSLLGFTDTQYF.

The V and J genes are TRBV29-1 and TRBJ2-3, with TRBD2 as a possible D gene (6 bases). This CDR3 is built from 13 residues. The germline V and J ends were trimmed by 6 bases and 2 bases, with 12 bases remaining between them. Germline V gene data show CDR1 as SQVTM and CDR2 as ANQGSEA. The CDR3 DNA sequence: TGCAGCGTAGACCTAGCGTACACAGATACGCAGTATTTT. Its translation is CSVDLAYTDTQYF.

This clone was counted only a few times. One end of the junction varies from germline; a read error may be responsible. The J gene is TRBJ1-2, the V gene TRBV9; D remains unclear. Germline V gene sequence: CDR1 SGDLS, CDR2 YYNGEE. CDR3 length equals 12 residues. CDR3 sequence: CASSSQWEVPHF. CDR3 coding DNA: TGTGCCAGCAGCTCTCAGTGGGAGGTCCCGCACTTC.

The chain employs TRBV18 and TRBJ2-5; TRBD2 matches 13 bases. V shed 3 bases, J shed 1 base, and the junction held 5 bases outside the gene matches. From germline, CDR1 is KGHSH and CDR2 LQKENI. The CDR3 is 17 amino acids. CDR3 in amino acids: CASSPAGLAGPQETQYF. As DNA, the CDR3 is TGTGCCAGCTCACCGGCGGGACTAGCGGGACCCCAAGAGACCCAGTACTTC.

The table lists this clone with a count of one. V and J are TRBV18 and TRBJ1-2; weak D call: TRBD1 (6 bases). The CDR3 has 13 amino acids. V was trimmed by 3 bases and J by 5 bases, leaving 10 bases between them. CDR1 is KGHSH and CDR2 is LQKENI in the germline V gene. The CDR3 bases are TGTGCCAGCTCACCCCGGGACACATATGGCTACACCTTC. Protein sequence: CASSPRDTYGYTF.

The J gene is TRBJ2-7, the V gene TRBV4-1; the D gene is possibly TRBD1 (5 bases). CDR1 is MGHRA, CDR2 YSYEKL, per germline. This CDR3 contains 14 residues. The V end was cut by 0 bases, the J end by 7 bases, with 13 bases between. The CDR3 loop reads CASSQDQGPREQYF. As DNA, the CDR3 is TGCGCCAGCAGCCAAGATCAGGGCCCTAGGGAGCAGTACTTC.

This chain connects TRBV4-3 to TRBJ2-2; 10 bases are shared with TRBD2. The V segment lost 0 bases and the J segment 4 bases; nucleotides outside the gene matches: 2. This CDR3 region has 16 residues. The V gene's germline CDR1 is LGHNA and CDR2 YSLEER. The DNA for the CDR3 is TGCGCCAGCAGCCAAGATACTAGCGGGACCACCGGGGAGCTGTTTTTT. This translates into CASSQDTSGTTGELFF.

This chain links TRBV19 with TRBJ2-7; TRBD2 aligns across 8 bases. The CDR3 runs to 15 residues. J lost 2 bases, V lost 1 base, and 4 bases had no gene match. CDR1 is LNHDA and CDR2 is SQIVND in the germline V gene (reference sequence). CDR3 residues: CASSIASGGTYEQYF. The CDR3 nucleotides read TGTGCCAGTAGTATAGCAAGCGGGGGAACCTACGAGCAGTACTTC.

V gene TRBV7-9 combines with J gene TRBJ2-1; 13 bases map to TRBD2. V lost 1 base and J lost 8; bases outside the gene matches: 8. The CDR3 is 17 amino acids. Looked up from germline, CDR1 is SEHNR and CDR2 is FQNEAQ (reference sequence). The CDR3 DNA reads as TGTGCCAGCAGCTTAGGGACTAGCGGGAGCAGAGGATATGAGCAGTTCTTC. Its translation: CASSLGTSGSRGYEQFF.

The CDR3 is CAGSQGAYEQYF. CDR3 in DNA: TGTGCCGGCTCACAGGGGGCCTACGAGCAGTACTTC. The chain uses TRBV6-1 and TRBJ2-7, with TRBD1 matching over 8 bases. The CDR3 is made up of 12 amino acids. Germline CDR1 and CDR2: MNHNS and SASEGT. The ends lost 11 bases at V and 2 bases at J; junction bases unmatched: 5.

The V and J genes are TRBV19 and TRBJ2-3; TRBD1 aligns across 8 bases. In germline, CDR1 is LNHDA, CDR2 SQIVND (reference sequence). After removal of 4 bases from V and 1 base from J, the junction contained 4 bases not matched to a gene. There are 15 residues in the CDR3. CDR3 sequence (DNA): TGTGCCAGTAGTAGTTCGACAGGGGGCACAGATACGCAGTATTTT. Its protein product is CASSSSTGGTDTQYF.

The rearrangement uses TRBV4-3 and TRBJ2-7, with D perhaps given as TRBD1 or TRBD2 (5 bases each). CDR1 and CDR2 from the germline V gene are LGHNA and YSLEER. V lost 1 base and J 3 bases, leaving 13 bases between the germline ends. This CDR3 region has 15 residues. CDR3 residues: CASSQGTRGIYEQYF. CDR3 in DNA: TGCGCCAGCAGCCAAGGGACAAGAGGGATCTACGAGCAGTACTTC.